This T cell receptor beta chain was observed in a study of vaccination and CD4 T cells after COVID-19. Looking at the study overall: Participants were vaccinated with two doses, given as either BNT162b2 or mRNA-1273 vaccine. Median time from second vaccine dose to sampling was just over 70 days (14 to 241). Regarding the study as a whole: Early post-infection timepoints were missing, and relatively few convalescent patients were studied.

For this clonotype: Its antigen is unknown.

Cultured CD4+ T cell DNA was sequenced using the Oncomine TCR Beta short-read assay. TCRdb reprocessed the PCR reads with MiXCR, giving one entry per CDR3 protein. The sample has about 19,000 distinct CDR3 sequences; approximately 80% are singletons. Documented treatment: approximately nine-day PBMC culture with coronavirus spike peptide pools or control peptides (ViraFEST assay). Cultures of PBMCs, a few million per well, were set up with about 10 IU/ml IL-2 and around 9.7 ug/ml peptide pools. The J segment lost 5 bases and the V segment lost 0 bases, leaving 7 bases of the junction unmatched. The CDR3 loop spans 15 amino acids. The germline V gene has CDR1 SGHTS and CDR2 YDEGEE.

V is TRBV5-8 and J is TRBJ2-5, with 7 bases that match TRBD2. This sequence originates from a human donor who received a COVID-19 vaccine. The source material was CD4+ T cells from blood, cultured in vitro, sampled after SARS-CoV-2 vaccination. CDR3 DNA sequence: TGTGCCAGCAGCTTGGGACTAGCCAAGGGGGAGACCCAGTACTTC. Protein: CASSLGLAKGETQYF.